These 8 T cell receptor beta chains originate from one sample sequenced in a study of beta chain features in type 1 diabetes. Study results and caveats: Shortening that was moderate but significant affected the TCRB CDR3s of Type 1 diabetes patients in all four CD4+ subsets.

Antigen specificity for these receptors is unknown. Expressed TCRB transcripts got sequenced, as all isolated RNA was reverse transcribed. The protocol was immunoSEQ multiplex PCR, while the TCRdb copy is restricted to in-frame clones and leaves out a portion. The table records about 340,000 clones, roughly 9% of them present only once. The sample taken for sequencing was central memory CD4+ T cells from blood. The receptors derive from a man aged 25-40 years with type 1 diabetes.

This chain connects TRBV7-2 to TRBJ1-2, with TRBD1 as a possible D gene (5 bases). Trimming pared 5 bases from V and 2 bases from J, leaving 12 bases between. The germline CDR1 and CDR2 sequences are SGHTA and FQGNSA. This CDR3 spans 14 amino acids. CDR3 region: CASSPTGDNYGYTF. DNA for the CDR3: TGTGCCAGCAGCCCAACAGGAGACAACTATGGCTACACCTTC. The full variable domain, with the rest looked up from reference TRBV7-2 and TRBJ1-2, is GAGVSQSPSNKVTEKGKDVELRCDPISGHTALYWYRQSLGQGLEFLIYFQGNSAPDKSGLPSDRFSAERTGGSVSTLTIQRTQQEDSAVYLCASSPTGDNYGYTFGSGTRLTVV.

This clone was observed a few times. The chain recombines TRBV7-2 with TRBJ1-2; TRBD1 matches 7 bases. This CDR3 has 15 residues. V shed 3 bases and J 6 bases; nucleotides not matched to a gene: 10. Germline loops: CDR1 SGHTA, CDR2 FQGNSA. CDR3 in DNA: TGTGCCAGCAGCTTTGGGACAGCTGAGGGGCATGGCTACACCTTC. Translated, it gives CASSFGTAEGHGYTF.

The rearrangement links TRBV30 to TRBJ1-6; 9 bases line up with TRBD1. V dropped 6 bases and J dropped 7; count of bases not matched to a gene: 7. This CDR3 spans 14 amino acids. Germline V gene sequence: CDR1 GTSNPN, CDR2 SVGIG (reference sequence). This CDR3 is CACLRGQGNSPLHF. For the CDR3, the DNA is TGTGCCTGCCTGAGGGGACAGGGAAATTCACCCCTCCACTTT.

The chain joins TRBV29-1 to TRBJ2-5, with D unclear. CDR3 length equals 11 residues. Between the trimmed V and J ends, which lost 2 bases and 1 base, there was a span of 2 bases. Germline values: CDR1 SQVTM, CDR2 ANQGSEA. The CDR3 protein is CSVERQETQYF. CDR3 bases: TGCAGCGTTGAACGCCAAGAGACCCAGTACTTC.

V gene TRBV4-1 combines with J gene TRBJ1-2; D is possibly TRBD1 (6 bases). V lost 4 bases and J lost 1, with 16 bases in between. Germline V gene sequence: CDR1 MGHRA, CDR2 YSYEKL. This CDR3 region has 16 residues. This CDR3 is CASSPDPGVNNYGYTF. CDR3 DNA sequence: TGCGCCAGCAGCCCTGATCCAGGGGTGAATAACTATGGCTACACCTTC.

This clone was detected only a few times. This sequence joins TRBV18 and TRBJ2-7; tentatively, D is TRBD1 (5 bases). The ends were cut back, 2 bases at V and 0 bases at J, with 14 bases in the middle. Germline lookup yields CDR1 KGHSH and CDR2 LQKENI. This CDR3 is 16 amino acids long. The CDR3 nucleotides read TGTGCCAGCTCACCAGAACGACAGTGGAGCTCCTACGAGCAGTACTTC. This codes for CASSPERQWSSYEQYF.

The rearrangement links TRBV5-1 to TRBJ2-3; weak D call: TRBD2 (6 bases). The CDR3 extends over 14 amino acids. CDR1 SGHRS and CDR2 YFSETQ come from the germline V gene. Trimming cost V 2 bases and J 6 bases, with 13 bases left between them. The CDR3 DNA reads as TGCGCCAGCAGCTTCGGGACTCAGGTCGATACGCAGTATTTT. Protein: CASSFGTQVDTQYF.

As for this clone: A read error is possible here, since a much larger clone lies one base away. The CDR3 sequence is CASTKAVATNEKLFF. For the CDR3, the DNA is TGTGCCAGTACCAAAGCGGTGGCAACTAATGAAAAACTGTTTTTT. V is TRBV19 and J is TRBJ1-4; unclear D gene. Per germline, CDR1 LNHDA and CDR2 SQIVND (reference sequence). Trimming removed 7 bases at V and 0 bases at J, with 12 bases between. CDR3 length: 15 amino acids.